This is a list of T cell receptor beta chains from one sample in a study of response to subunit inactivated influenza vaccine. TCRdb ran MiXCR on the RT-PCR reads and lists one entry per CDR3 protein. The sample shows about 520,000 distinct CDR3 sequences, under 8.5% of them seen only once. The sample was PBMCs from blood, taken about 24 months after vaccination. The origin of the receptors is a man between 50 and 69 years old who received an inactivated influenza vaccine. CDR3s include the opening cysteine and the closing phenylalanine or tryptophan. D genes are given only for firm matches. Where a row states a size, it is once, few, many or the class of an expanded clone; other rows omit it.

clone_size d_call j_call v_call cdr3_aa cdr3_nt
few - TRBJ2-1 TRBV28 CASRASNEQFF TGTGCCAGCAGGGCTTCTAATGAGCAGTTCTTC
few - TRBJ1-1 TRBV20-1 CSASRESMNTEAFF TGCAGTGCTAGCAGGGAGTCCATGAACACTGAAGCTTTCTTT
- TRBD2 TRBJ2-1 TRBV6-5 CASSYGVRGGGPSYNEQFF TGTGCCAGCAGTTACGGCGTTAGGGGCGGGGGGCCATCGTACAATGAGCAGTTCTTC
- - TRBJ2-5 TRBV20-1 CSASLGLETQYF TGCAGTGCCTCGTTAGGGCTGGAGACCCAGTACTTC
few - TRBJ1-2 TRBV20-1 CSARVAGRNGYTF TGCAGTGCTAGAGTCGCAGGTCGGAATGGCTACACCTTC
few TRBD1 TRBJ2-7 TRBV25-1 CASGSRGSYEQYF TGTGCCAGCGGATCCAGGGGGTCCTACGAGCAGTACTTC
- - TRBJ2-3 TRBV20-1 CSVMRGPRTDTQYF TGCAGCGTCATGAGAGGGCCCCGCACAGATACGCAGTATTTT
many TRBD1 TRBJ2-7 TRBV24-1 CATRDRGRLYEQYF TGTGCCACCCGGGACAGGGGGCGTCTCTACGAGCAGTACTTC
- TRBD1 TRBJ2-2 TRBV10-3 CAISTQGVNTGELFF TGTGCCATCAGTACGCAGGGGGTCAACACCGGGGAGCTGTTTTTT
many - TRBJ1-1 TRBV12-3/TRBV12-4 CASTPTAANTEAFF TGTGCCAGCACCCCGACGGCAGCAAACACTGAAGCTTTCTTT
many TRBD1 TRBJ2-7 TRBV4-1 CASRPHRQGSYEQYF TGCGCCAGCAGGCCCCACCGACAGGGCTCCTACGAGCAGTACTTC
few TRBD1 TRBJ2-3 TRBV14 CASSPFTGGGSTDTQYF TGTGCCAGCAGCCCATTTACAGGGGGTGGAAGTACAGATACGCAGTATTTT
- - TRBJ1-2 TRBV20-1 CSASEFGYTF TGCAGTGCTAGTGAGTTCGGCTACACCTTC
many TRBD1 TRBJ1-1 TRBV12-3/TRBV12-4 CASSFDRGTEAFF TGTGCCAGCAGTTTTGACAGGGGCACTGAAGCTTTCTTT
- - TRBJ2-3 TRBV11-2 CASSVIVPGTDTQYF TGTGCCAGCAGCGTAATCGTCCCTGGCACAGATACGCAGTATTTT
few - TRBJ1-3 TRBV12-3/TRBV12-4 CASKHSSGNTIYF TGTGCCAGCAAGCACTCCTCTGGAAACACCATATATTTT
many TRBD1 TRBJ1-1 TRBV14 CASSQGTGLWTEAFF TGTGCCAGCAGCCAAGGGACAGGCCTTTGGACTGAAGCTTTCTTT
few TRBD2 TRBJ2-7 TRBV4-2 CASSQEAGAPREQYF TGTGCCAGCAGCCAAGAAGCGGGAGCCCCGAGGGAGCAGTACTTC
many TRBD2 TRBJ2-2 TRBV5-4 CASHGGAGGNTGELFF TGTGCCAGCCACGGGGGAGCGGGGGGTAACACCGGGGAGCTGTTTTTT
few - TRBJ2-3 TRBV4-1 CASSQVRYNSGADTQYF TGCGCCAGCAGCCAAGTCAGGTACAACTCGGGAGCAGATACGCAGTATTTT
- - TRBJ1-2 TRBV12-3/TRBV12-4 CASSSARRYGYTF TGTGCCAGCAGTTCTGCCCGTCGGTATGGCTACACCTTC
- - TRBJ1-3 TRBV5-6 CASSLRANSGNTIYF TGTGCCAGCAGCCTCAGAGCAAACTCTGGAAACACCATATATTTT
few TRBD2 TRBJ2-1 TRBV20-1 CSAGAGSSSEQFF TGCAGTGCTGGAGCGGGGAGCTCCAGTGAGCAGTTCTTC
- TRBD2 TRBJ2-7 TRBV11-3 CASSFRSGGSYEQYF TGTGCCAGCAGCTTTCGCAGCGGGGGTTCCTACGAGCAGTACTTC
- TRBD1 TRBJ2-7 TRBV20-1 CSAPRQGVNEQYF TGCAGTGCTCCGCGACAGGGTGTCAACGAGCAGTACTTC